These 26 T cell receptor beta chains were all obtained from the same sample, sequenced in a study of T cell changes during pregnancy in multiple sclerosis. Clones were read by immunoSEQ multiplex PCR, and TCRdb kept only the in-frame ones, dropping some. This sample carries around 60,000 clones, roughly 93% of them seen once, and the ten largest clones take 0.36%. The specimen was CD4+ T cells from peripheral blood mononuclear cells, collected before pregnancy. The receptors were sampled from a female donor with multiple sclerosis, enrolled in a pregnancy study.

This clone was seen a single time. The same CDR3 is also encoded by other DNA sequences in this sample. The V gene is TRBV14, the J gene TRBJ2-5; 7 nucleotides align to TRBD2. Trimming cost V 1 base and J 5 bases; bases outside gene matches: 10. The germline gives CDR1 SGHDN, CDR2 FVKESK. CDR3 length: 16 residues. CDR3: CASSQVTGGSQETQYF. The CDR3 DNA reads TGTGCCAGCAGCCAAGTAACGGGAGGAAGTCAGGAGACCCAGTACTTC. Supplemented by reference TRBV14 and TRBJ2-5, the full variable domain reads EAGVTQFPSHSVIEKGQTVTLRCDPISGHDNLYWYRRVMGKEIKFLLHFVKESKQDESGMPNNRFLAERTGGTYSTLKVQPAELEDSGVYFCASSQVTGGSQETQYFGPGTRLLVL.

The chain recombines TRBV19 with TRBJ1-5; 9 nucleotides align to TRBD1. The CDR3 is made up of 15 amino acids. The germline V gene encodes CDR1 LNHDA and CDR2 SQIVND (reference sequence). The J segment lost 5 bases and the V segment lost 7 bases, leaving 9 bases of the junction unmatched. In nucleotides, the CDR3 is TGTGCCAGTACTCATGGACAGGGGAGGCATCAGCCCCAGCATTTT. It codes for CASTHGQGRHQPQHF.

This clone was observed a single time. The V and J genes are TRBV5-1 and TRBJ2-2; D is undetermined. Between the trimmed V and J ends, which lost 5 bases and 0 bases, there was a span of 8 bases. This CDR3 is 14 amino acids long. From germline, CDR1 is SGHRS and CDR2 YFSETQ. The DNA for the CDR3 is TGCGCCAGCAGAGTGACAACGAACACCGGGGAGCTGTTTTTT. This encodes CASRVTTNTGELFF.

The chain employs TRBV28 and TRBJ2-1; TRBD2 agrees at 8 bases. Germline-derived CDR1 and CDR2 are MDHEN and SYDVKM. Trimming at V came to 3 bases and at J to 0 bases, leaving 7 bases not matched to a gene. The CDR3 length is 17 residues. For the CDR3, the DNA is TGTGCCAGCAGTTTTCCCGTAGCGGGAAGCTCCTACAATGAGCAGTTCTTC. Translated: CASSFPVAGSSYNEQFF.

V and J are TRBV7-9 and TRBJ1-2; no firm D call. The CDR3 is 14 amino acids. The V gene's germline CDR1 is SEHNR and CDR2 FQNEAQ (reference sequence). Trimming removed 5 bases at V and 0 bases at J, with 10 bases between. CDR3 sequence reads: CASSPRESNYGYTF. As DNA, the CDR3 is TGTGCCAGCAGCCCGAGGGAGTCTAACTATGGCTACACCTTC.

V and J are TRBV5-1 and TRBJ2-3; 11 positions match TRBD2. The CDR3 loop spans 18 amino acids. Germline assignment: CDR1 SGHRS and CDR2 YFSETQ. Unmatched junction bases numbered 12, after V lost 6 bases and J lost 0 bases. The CDR3: CASKRLAGSTTSTDTQYF. The CDR3 DNA follows: TGCGCCAGCAAAAGACTAGCGGGGTCTACTACTAGCACAGATACGCAGTATTTT.

The chain combines TRBV30 with TRBJ2-2, with D hard to call. The CDR3 consists of 14 residues. Germline V gives CDR1 GTSNPN, CDR2 SVGIG (reference sequence). Trimming pared 0 bases from V and 10 bases from J, leaving 15 bases between. The CDR3 loop is CAWSVRQQVLELFF. DNA for the CDR3: TGTGCCTGGAGTGTACGTCAACAAGTCTTGGAGCTGTTTTTT. The full variable domain, completed using reference TRBV30 and TRBJ2-2, is SQTIHQWPATLVQPVGSPLSLECTVEGTSNPNLYWYRQAAGRGLQLLFYSVGIGQISSEVPQNLSASRPQDRQFILSSKKLLLSDSGFYLCAWSVRQQVLELFFGEGSRLTVL.

The genes are TRBV9 and TRBJ2-2; a weak D match, TRBD2 (6 bases). The CDR3 sequence is 15 residues long. Germline CDR1 and CDR2: SGDLS and YYNGEE. V was shortened by 0 bases and J by 5 bases, with 11 bases between the two germline ends. The CDR3 region is CASSVGLVGTGELFF. CDR3 DNA sequence: TGTGCCAGCAGCGTAGGACTAGTTGGGACCGGGGAGCTGTTTTTT.

The chain has TRBV25-1 and TRBJ2-7; D possibly corresponds to TRBD1 (6 bases). The CDR3 has 13 amino acids. Germline CDR1 and CDR2: MGHDK and SYGVNS. Trimming removed 6 bases at V and 5 bases at J, with 14 bases between. Here the CDR3 DNA reads TGTGCCAGCAGATTTACAGGGAGCAACGAGCAGTACTTC. As protein: CASRFTGSNEQYF.

This clone was observed once. The chain is built from TRBV2 and TRBJ2-7; D call uncertain. The CDR3 loop spans 15 amino acids. Trimming pared 6 bases from V and 0 bases from J, leaving 15 bases between. Germline V gene data show CDR1 as SNHLY and CDR2 as FYNNEI. The CDR3 loop is CASRPPRPSSYEQYF. Written as DNA, the CDR3 is TGTGCCAGCAGACCCCCTAGACCGAGCTCCTACGAGCAGTACTTC.

This chain uses TRBV18 with TRBJ2-7; 9 bases match TRBD1. This CDR3 is built from 17 residues. The ends lost 4 bases at V and 0 bases at J; junction bases unmatched: 10. Per germline, CDR1 KGHSH and CDR2 LQKENI. CDR3: CASSRVRGQGSSYEQYF. CDR3 DNA: TGTGCCAGCTCACGAGTACGAGGACAGGGGAGCTCCTACGAGCAGTACTTC.

CDR3 in amino acids: CALRGPGRGTHEQYF. The CDR3 nucleotides are TGTGCCCTAAGGGGGCCGGGACGAGGTACCCACGAGCAGTACTTC. The J gene is TRBJ2-7, the V gene TRBV2; 7 bases map to TRBD1. The CDR3 contains 15 residues. V lost 11 bases and J lost 5; bases outside the gene matches: 18. Germline CDR1 is SNHLY and CDR2 is FYNNEI.

This sequence joins TRBV4-3 and TRBJ2-1; TRBD2 aligns across 9 bases. With V trimmed by 4 bases and J by 6 bases, 10 bases remained unmatched. CDR1 LGHNA and CDR2 YSLEER come from the germline V gene. This CDR3 comprises 16 residues. CDR3 loop: CASSLVTGTSINEQFF. Written as DNA, the CDR3 is TGCGCCAGCAGCCTCGTAACCGGGACTAGCATCAATGAGCAGTTCTTC.

This sequence joins TRBV12-5 and TRBJ2-1; D unresolved. V was cut by 1 base and J by 9 bases, with 10 bases left in between. CDR3 length: 13 amino acids. Germline values: CDR1 LGHNT, CDR2 FRNRAP. The DNA of the CDR3 is TGTGCTAGTGGTTTGGCGGAGACGGGTGAGCAGTTCTTC. Protein product: CASGLAETGEQFF.

The CDR3 reads CASRSAGLNTGELFF. The CDR3 region has the DNA TGTGCCAGTAGGAGCGCGGGGTTAAACACCGGGGAGCTGTTTTTT. J is TRBJ2-2 and V is TRBV19; possibly TRBD2 for D (6 bases). This CDR3 region has 15 residues. Germline CDR1 is LNHDA and CDR2 is SQIVND (reference sequence). The V end lost 6 bases, the J end lost 2 bases, and 13 bases lay between the germline ends.

This chain joins TRBV28 and TRBJ1-5; tentative D call: TRBD1 (6 bases). The CDR3 is 16 residues long. Trimming removed 7 bases at V and 1 base at J, with 17 bases between. In germline, CDR1 is MDHEN, CDR2 SYDVKM. The CDR3 here is CASTFWGGGSNQPQHF. The CDR3 DNA reads as TGTGCCAGCACGTTTTGGGGGGGCGGGAGCAATCAGCCCCAGCATTTT.

The chain has TRBV21-1 and TRBJ1-5; TRBD1, the table's D call, lacks a check against the DNA. TRBV21-1 is labeled a pseudogene. CDR3 size: 19 residues. The CDR3 reads CASSNQQGALVYSNQPQHF. The CDR3 nucleotides read TGTGCCAGCAGCAACCAACAGGGTGCCCTGGTATATAGCAATCAGCCCCAGCATTTT.

The V and J genes are TRBV5-5 and TRBJ1-4; 7 bases agree with TRBD1. Germline V gene sequence: CDR1 SGHKS, CDR2 YYEKEE (reference sequence). The CDR3 spans 17 residues. Unmatched junction bases numbered 8, after V lost 0 bases and J lost 3 bases. This CDR3 is CASSLAPGQVPNEKLFF. In DNA, the CDR3 is TGTGCCAGCAGCTTGGCCCCAGGACAGGTCCCTAATGAAAAACTGTTTTTT.

The chain links TRBV19 to TRBJ2-5; 7 bases align to TRBD2. J gave up 0 bases and V 3 bases, and 7 bases lay outside the gene matches. Germline CDR1 LNHDA, CDR2 SQIVND (reference sequence). This CDR3 spans 16 amino acids. The CDR3 DNA sequence: TGTGCCAGTAGTATCTGGAGCGGGGTCGACCAAGAGACCCAGTACTTC. Translating gives CASSIWSGVDQETQYF.

J is TRBJ2-3 and V is TRBV4-3; 7 bases match TRBD2. CDR3 length: 15 residues. The germline CDR1 and CDR2 sequences are LGHNA and YSLEER. V shed 4 bases, J shed 0 bases, and the junction held 4 bases outside the gene matches. The CDR3 protein is CASSLSGASTDTQYF. The CDR3 coding sequence is TGCGCCAGCAGCCTAAGCGGGGCGAGCACAGATACGCAGTATTTT.

The chain uses TRBV2 and TRBJ1-5, with a tentative D call TRBD1 (5 bases). Trimming pared 6 bases from V and 4 bases from J, leaving 10 bases between. Germline CDR1 reads SNHLY; CDR2 reads FYNNEI. The CDR3 is 13 residues long. CDR3 in amino acids: CASSDRSNQPQHF. The CDR3 bases are TGTGCCAGCAGCGACAGAAGTAATCAGCCCCAGCATTTT.

The CDR3 loop is CAWSQTGQAEAFF. The CDR3 nucleotides read TGTGCCTGGAGTCAGACAGGGCAGGCTGAAGCTTTCTTT. The chain is built from TRBV30 and TRBJ1-1; 7 bases fit TRBD1. V shed 2 bases, J shed 6 bases, and the junction held 6 bases outside the gene matches. The CDR3 loop spans 13 amino acids. Germline CDR1 is GTSNPN and CDR2 is SVGIG (reference sequence).

The J gene is TRBJ2-3, the V gene TRBV9, with D tentatively TRBD2 (6 bases). V lost 1 base and J 2 bases, leaving 14 bases between the germline ends. Germline V gene data show CDR1 as SGDLS and CDR2 as YYNGEE. This CDR3 comprises 16 residues. The CDR3 bases are TGTGCCAGCAGCGTACGGCGGGATAGCAACACAGATACGCAGTATTTT. This codes for CASSVRRDSNTDTQYF.

This clone has a single count. The chain combines TRBV7-9 with TRBJ1-2, with 9 bases matching TRBD1. Germline lookup yields CDR1 SEHNR and CDR2 FQNEAQ (reference sequence). This CDR3 has 17 amino acids. The V gene end was trimmed by 7 bases and the J gene end by 8 bases; junction bases not matched to a gene: 20. CDR3 in DNA: TGTGCCAGCATCAATTTCGGGACAGGGAGTTTTCGCCGCGGCTACACCTTC. This encodes CASINFGTGSFRRGYTF.

This chain links TRBV19 with TRBJ2-1; TRBD2 is a possible D gene (5 bases). In germline, CDR1 is LNHDA, CDR2 SQIVND (reference sequence). The CDR3 has 16 amino acids. With 6 bases removed from V and 0 bases from J, the gap between germline ends came to 15 bases. CDR3 amino acids: CASRQRRSGSYNEQFF. The CDR3 nucleotides read TGTGCCAGTAGACAGCGGCGGTCGGGCTCCTACAATGAGCAGTTCTTC.

V gene TRBV18 combines with J gene TRBJ2-1, with 11 bases that match TRBD2. CDR1 and CDR2 (germline): KGHSH, LQKENI. The ends lost 4 bases at V and 8 bases at J; junction bases unmatched: 22. The CDR3 contains 20 residues. CDR3 sequence reads: CASSREGGLAGGSDVYEQFF. Written as DNA, the CDR3 is TGTGCCAGCTCACGCGAGGGAGGTCTAGCGGGAGGCTCCGACGTGTATGAGCAGTTCTTC.